These 27 T cell receptor beta chains share one sample of origin, sequenced in a study of T-cell reconstitution after alpha-beta-depleted transplantation in children. The TCRbeta library was prepared with unique molecular identifiers. TCRdb used MiXCR to reprocess the PCR reads, holding one entry per CDR3 protein. Of more than 90,000 distinct CDR3 sequences in the sample, 7% to 10% were seen once. The sequences come from PBMCs from the stem cell graft donor, collected from the stem cell graft. The receptors were gathered from a human donor who donated a stem cell graft to a child with congenital amegakaryocytic thrombocytopenia.

This clonotype was detected many times. V is TRBV12-3 or TRBV12-4 and J is TRBJ2-5; D is tentatively TRBD1 or TRBD2 (6 bases each). V was pared by 8 bases and J by 4 bases, with 14 bases between. This CDR3 is built from 13 residues. DNA for the CDR3: TGTGCCAGCCAAAGAGGGGGGAGAGAGACCCAGTACTTC. Translating it yields CASQRGGRETQYF.

This clonotype was counted ten times or more. V usage is TRBV5-1 and J usage is TRBJ2-5; 7 bases align to TRBD1. V lost 3 bases, J lost 2 bases, and 4 bases stayed unmatched. This CDR3 region has 14 residues. Looked up from germline, CDR1 is SGHRS and CDR2 is YFSETQ. CDR3 residues: CASSSPGQQETQYF. In DNA form, the CDR3 reads TGCGCCAGCAGCTCCCCGGGACAGCAAGAGACCCAGTACTTC.

The chain couples TRBV6-5 to TRBJ2-1; no firm D call. Trimming pared 2 bases from V and 4 bases from J, leaving 9 bases between. This CDR3 region has 14 residues. Germline V gene data show CDR1 as MNHEY and CDR2 as SVGAGI. In DNA form, the CDR3 reads TGTGCCAGCAGTTACCCTCTTGGGTACAATGAGCAGTTCTTC. Amino acids: CASSYPLGYNEQFF.

This clonotype was seen at least ten times. The chain joins TRBV4-1 to TRBJ2-4, with D maybe TRBD2 (5 bases). The germline V and J ends were trimmed by 1 base and 0 bases, with 7 bases remaining between them. Germline lookup yields CDR1 MGHRA and CDR2 YSYEKL. This CDR3 has 15 amino acids. CDR3 sequence: CASSQARGAKNIQYF. The CDR3 DNA sequence: TGCGCCAGCAGCCAAGCCCGGGGAGCCAAAAACATTCAGTACTTC.

This clonotype has a count of ten or more. This chain uses TRBV5-1 with TRBJ1-4; maybe TRBD1 (6 bases). Germline V gene data show CDR1 as SGHRS and CDR2 as YFSETQ. The CDR3 has 15 residues. Trimming took off 3 bases at V and 6 bases at J, with 15 bases between the two ends. The CDR3 is CASSSQGQPYEKLFF. The CDR3 coding sequence is TGCGCCAGCAGCTCCCAAGGACAGCCCTATGAAAAACTGTTTTTT.

This clonotype was seen many times. This chain connects TRBV12-3 or TRBV12-4 to TRBJ1-2, with 9 bases matching TRBD1. This CDR3 spans 17 amino acids. V shed 2 bases and J 7 bases; nucleotides not matched to a gene: 14. This CDR3 is CASSLFSSQGAPPGYTF. The CDR3 nucleotides read TGTGCCAGCAGTTTATTCTCTTCACAGGGGGCACCCCCTGGCTACACCTTC.

This clonotype occurred a few times. The chain joins TRBV4-3 to TRBJ2-2; 7 bases are a match to TRBD1. J gave up 3 bases and V 4 bases, and 8 bases lay outside the gene matches. Germline V lookup: CDR1 LGHNA, CDR2 YSLEER. The CDR3 is made up of 16 amino acids. As DNA, the CDR3 is TGCGCCAGCAGCCGAAACAGGGGAACGCACACCGGGGAGCTGTTTTTT. Translating it yields CASSRNRGTHTGELFF.

This clonotype was counted at least ten times. This sequence joins TRBV9 and TRBJ2-1; D remains unclear. CDR3 length: 14 residues. The germline V gene encodes CDR1 SGDLS and CDR2 YYNGEE. Trimming removed 6 bases from V and 3 bases from J, with 13 bases in between. The CDR3 bases are TGTGCCAGCACCGAAGGGCCTCACTACAATGAGCAGTTCTTC. It codes for CASTEGPHYNEQFF.

This clonotype was seen ten or more times. The chain uses TRBV4-2 and TRBJ2-3, with D perhaps matching TRBD2 (5 bases). From germline, CDR1 is LGHNA and CDR2 YNFKEQ. This CDR3 comprises 15 residues. V lost 1 base and J 0 bases, leaving 8 bases between the germline ends. The CDR3 sequence is CASSQAWESTDTQYF. The CDR3 nucleotides read TGTGCCAGCAGCCAAGCCTGGGAGAGCACAGATACGCAGTATTTT.

This clonotype was seen at least ten times. The rearrangement joins TRBV15 to TRBJ2-2; tentatively, D is TRBD1 (5 bases). CDR1 and CDR2 from the germline V gene are LNHNV and YYDKDF (reference sequence). V lost 0 bases to trimming and J lost 5 bases, with 7 bases between them. The CDR3 length is 14 residues. CDR3 DNA sequence: TGTGCCACCAGCAGAGATTCAGGGACCGGGGAGCTGTTTTTT. It yields the protein CATSRDSGTGELFF.

This clonotype was detected ten times or more. The chain joins TRBV6-5 to TRBJ1-3; D unresolved. The CDR3 totals 11 residues. V was clipped by 6 bases and J by 5 bases, with 5 bases between them. Germline V gives CDR1 MNHEY, CDR2 SVGAGI. The CDR3 sequence is CASRTRNTIYF. CDR3 in DNA: TGTGCCAGCAGGACCAGAAACACCATATATTTT.

This clonotype came up many times. The chain combines TRBV10-3 with TRBJ2-5; possible D gene TRBD2, 6 bases. Deletions cut 7 bases from V and 5 bases from J, with 14 bases between. Per the germline V gene, CDR1 is ENHRY and CDR2 is SYGVKD. This CDR3 has 13 residues. CDR3 loop: CAINKGGGETQYF. The DNA of the CDR3 is TGTGCCATCAACAAGGGAGGTGGGGAGACCCAGTACTTC.

This clonotype was recorded at least ten times. The rearrangement joins TRBV12-3 or TRBV12-4 to TRBJ1-6; possibly TRBD1 for D (5 bases). The CDR3 extends over 13 amino acids. Deletions cut 1 base from V and 8 bases from J, with 6 bases between. The CDR3 reads CASSLGRDSPLHF. CDR3 DNA sequence: TGTGCCAGCAGTTTAGGCAGGGATTCACCCCTCCACTTT.

This clonotype was observed many times. CDR3 protein: CASSYRENGPLHF. CDR3 sequence (DNA): TGTGCCAGCAGTTACAGGGAAAATGGACCCCTCCACTTT. The chain is built from TRBV6-5 and TRBJ1-6; D gene ambiguous. The CDR3 runs to 13 residues. The germline gives CDR1 MNHEY, CDR2 SVGAGI. Trimming stripped 2 bases from V and 12 bases from J, with 11 bases between.

This clonotype was observed at least ten times. This rearrangement joins TRBV11-2 to TRBJ2-3, with 7 bases lining up with TRBD1. CDR1 is SGHAT, CDR2 FQNNGV, per germline. The CDR3 extends over 15 amino acids. V trimming: 5 bases; J trimming: 2 bases; junction bases outside the gene matches: 7. CDR3 protein: CASSAGTAHTDTQYF. The CDR3 DNA follows: TGTGCCAGCAGCGCCGGGACAGCTCACACAGATACGCAGTATTTT.

Ten or more counts support this clonotype. The CDR3 protein is CASSLGTFSYNEQFF. The CDR3 DNA is TGCGCCAGCAGCCTAGGGACATTCTCCTACAATGAGCAGTTCTTC. This rearrangement joins TRBV5-1 to TRBJ2-1; the D gene is possibly TRBD1 (6 bases). The germline V gene has CDR1 SGHRS and CDR2 YFSETQ. Trimming shortened V by 4 bases and J by 0 bases, and 11 bases separated the two germline ends. The CDR3 length is 15 residues.

This clonotype was seen repeatedly, ten times or more. J is TRBJ1-2 and V is TRBV20-1, with D tentatively TRBD1 (6 bases). V lost 6 bases and J 8 bases, leaving 16 bases between the germline ends. The CDR3 sequence is 12 residues long. Germline CDR1 and CDR2: DFQATT and SNEGSKA (reference sequence). The CDR3 DNA follows: TGCAGTGCCCCGGGACAATATGGGGGCTACACCTTC. Protein: CSAPGQYGGYTF.

This clonotype was observed many times. V is TRBV5-1 and J is TRBJ2-7, with no clear D. Trimming stripped 2 bases from V and 3 bases from J, with 9 bases between. There are 13 residues in the CDR3. Germline CDR1 SGHRS, CDR2 YFSETQ. In nucleotides, the CDR3 is TGCGCCAGCAGCTTCCCTGACCTCTACGAGCAGTACTTC. It encodes CASSFPDLYEQYF.

This clonotype was observed many times. The rearrangement links TRBV5-1 to TRBJ2-1, with 11 bases matching TRBD2. Germline CDR1 reads SGHRS; CDR2 reads YFSETQ. The CDR3 runs 14 residues. V lost 2 bases to trimming and J lost 8 bases; unmatched junction nucleotides: 3. The CDR3 sequence: CASSLLAGDHEQFF. The CDR3 region has the DNA TGCGCCAGCAGCTTACTAGCGGGGGACCATGAGCAGTTCTTC.

This clonotype was detected ten times or more. The CDR3 protein is CSARDGLPEEQYF. CDR3 DNA: TGCAGTGCTAGAGATGGACTACCGGAAGAGCAGTATTTT. The rearrangement links TRBV20-1 to TRBJ2-3, with D maybe TRBD2 (6 bases). The CDR3 is made up of 13 amino acids. Deletions cut 0 bases from V and 11 bases from J, with 15 bases between. CDR1 is DFQATT and CDR2 is SNEGSKA in the germline V gene (reference sequence).

This clonotype was detected ten times or more. The J gene is TRBJ2-7, the V gene TRBV20-1; 11 bases map to TRBD1. Germline loops: CDR1 DFQATT, CDR2 SNEGSKA (reference sequence). The J segment lost 2 bases and the V segment lost 5 bases, leaving 5 bases of the junction unmatched. This CDR3 has 14 amino acids. CDR3 coding DNA: TGCAGTGCTGACCCGGGACAGGGGGCCTACGAGCAGTACTTC. As protein: CSADPGQGAYEQYF.

This clonotype was counted at least ten times. The genes are TRBV5-1 and TRBJ1-1; 12 bases are shared with TRBD1. CDR3 length: 15 residues. The V gene end was trimmed by 0 bases and the J gene end by 4 bases; junction bases not matched to a gene: 1. The germline gives CDR1 SGHRS, CDR2 YFSETQ. Here the CDR3 reads CASSLGDRGLTEAFF. The CDR3 coding sequence is TGCGCCAGCAGCTTGGGGGACAGGGGGCTCACTGAAGCTTTCTTT. The complete variable domain, with remaining parts taken from reference TRBV5-1 and TRBJ1-1, reads KAGVTQTPRYLIKTRGQQVTLSCSPISGHRSVSWYQQTPGQGLQFLFEYFSETQRNKGNFPGRFSGRQFSNSRSEMNVSTLELGDSALYLCASSLGDRGLTEAFFGQGTRLTVV.

This clonotype was detected many times. This chain joins TRBV6-5 and TRBJ1-5, with D possibly being TRBD1 (6 bases). The CDR3 loop spans 14 amino acids. Germline values: CDR1 MNHEY, CDR2 SVGAGI. V shed 8 bases and J shed 2 bases, with 13 bases lying between them. Written as DNA, the CDR3 is TGTGCCAGCCGGGACGGGGGGCGCAATCAGCCCCAGCATTTT. It is translated as CASRDGGRNQPQHF.

This clonotype has at least ten counts. The chain links TRBV29-1 to TRBJ2-5; maybe TRBD1 (6 bases). Trimming pared 7 bases from V and 2 bases from J, leaving 14 bases between. The V gene's germline CDR1 is SQVTM and CDR2 ANQGSEA. The CDR3 consists of 13 residues. The CDR3 protein is CSARGTGQETQYF. The CDR3 coding sequence is TGCAGCGCCAGGGGCACGGGGCAAGAGACCCAGTACTTC.

This clonotype showed up many times. The chain couples TRBV5-1 to TRBJ2-1, with 9 bases aligning to TRBD2. V lost 4 bases and J lost 6; bases outside the gene matches: 11. The CDR3 has 16 residues. Germline V lookup: CDR1 SGHRS, CDR2 YFSETQ. In DNA form, the CDR3 reads TGCGCCAGCAGCCCGGGTGACGCGGGGGGGTCCAATGAGCAGTTCTTC. Protein: CASSPGDAGGSNEQFF.

Ten or more counts support this clonotype. The CDR3 sequence is CASSPPSLETQYF. The CDR3 DNA reads TGTGCCAGCAGTCCCCCTAGCTTGGAGACCCAGTACTTC. The rearrangement links TRBV28 to TRBJ2-5, with D perhaps TRBD2 (5 bases). Trimming took 5 bases from V and 5 from J, leaving 12 bases between them. Germline loops: CDR1 MDHEN, CDR2 SYDVKM. The CDR3 runs to 13 residues.

This clonotype was observed at least ten times. The chain links TRBV4-2 to TRBJ2-1; 14 bases agree with TRBD2. J lost 2 bases, V lost 4 bases, and 1 base had no gene match. Germline lookup yields CDR1 LGHNA and CDR2 YNFKEQ. The CDR3 is made up of 16 amino acids. In DNA, the CDR3 is TGTGCCAGCAGCCCGACTAGCGGGAGGGCCTACAATGAGCAGTTCTTC. Translated: CASSPTSGRAYNEQFF.